The 8 T cell receptor beta chains below come from one sample, sequenced in a study of regulatory T cells in long-lasting Graves disease. To make TCR beta libraries, researchers used iRepertoire HTBI primers and Arm-PCR of CDR3 regions. MiXCR was run by TCRdb on the multiplex PCR reads, yielding one entry per CDR3 protein. The repertoire includes roughly 500,000 distinct CDR3 sequences, about 11% of them detected once, and 8.9% sits in the top ten. As for time point: newly diagnosed GD, antithyroid drugs for less than 3 months. Extracted RNA from PBMCs served as the source of the TCR library. The sample was also linked to a second study, of T cells in Graves' hyperthyroidism and ophthalmopathy.

The specimen comprised peripheral blood mononuclear cells (PBMCs), sampled at new diagnosis, from a patient treated with antithyroid drugs. These receptors came from a woman in her 30s with Graves disease.

This clonotype was recorded many times. This chain joins TRBV2 and TRBJ1-1, with 9 bases identical to TRBD1. CDR1 is SNHLY, CDR2 FYNNEI, per germline. The CDR3 consists of 13 residues. J lost 5 bases, V lost 6 bases, and 4 bases had no gene match. The CDR3 coding sequence is TGTGCCAGCAGCCGGGACAGGGAGACTGAAGCTTTCTTT. It translates to CASSRDRETEAFF.

This clonotype was picked up a small number of times. J is TRBJ1-4 and V is TRBV29-1; no clear D gene. Per the germline V gene, CDR1 is SQVTM and CDR2 is ANQGSEA. Trimming cost V 5 bases and J 6 bases, with 13 bases left between them. This CDR3 is built from 13 residues. CDR3 DNA: TGCAGCGTTCTGGCGGGGAGTGATGAAAAACTGTTTTTT. Translating gives CSVLAGSDEKLFF.

This clonotype has a count of ten or more. The chain is built from TRBV29-1 and TRBJ2-7, with 8 bases identical to TRBD1. The V gene end was trimmed by 5 bases and the J gene end by 4 bases; junction bases not matched to a gene: 7. Looked up from germline, CDR1 is SQVTM and CDR2 is ANQGSEA. CDR3 length: 13 residues. CDR3 sequence: CSVTQGAGYEQYF. In nucleotides, the CDR3 is TGCAGCGTTACCCAGGGGGCTGGATACGAGCAGTACTTC.

In the case of this clonotype: This may be a read error: a much more frequent sequence differs by one nucleotide. This chain connects TRBV7-9 to TRBJ1-4, with TRBD1 matching 8 bases. The CDR3 sequence is 14 residues long. In germline, CDR1 is SEHNR, CDR2 FQNEAQ (reference sequence). The CDR3 reads CASSRGQGYEELFF. CDR3 coding DNA: TGTGCCAGCAGTCGCGGACAGGGTTATGAAGAACTGTTTTTT.

This clonotype was seen a few times. V gene TRBV29-1 combines with J gene TRBJ2-7; 12 bases fit TRBD1. CDR3 size: 15 residues. V gave up 6 bases and J gave up 3 bases; unmatched junction bases: 9. Germline V gene sequence: CDR1 SQVTM, CDR2 ANQGSEA. CDR3 sequence: CSVSAGQGAVYEQYF. DNA of the CDR3: TGCAGCGTATCTGCGGGACAGGGGGCCGTCTACGAGCAGTACTTC.

This clonotype has just a few counts. This chain joins TRBV6-2 or TRBV6-3 and TRBJ2-1; D not certain. Per the germline V gene, CDR1 is MNHEY and CDR2 is SVGEGT. The length of the CDR3 is 13 residues. The V and J ends lost 6 bases and 6 bases respectively, with 12 bases between them. CDR3 loop: CASRPGPFNEQFF. The CDR3 DNA reads as TGTGCCAGCAGGCCCGGACCCTTCAATGAGCAGTTCTTC.

Of note for this clonotype: With a much larger clone just one base away, this may be a read error. This chain uses TRBV19 with TRBJ1-4; 8 bases agree with TRBD1. Germline V gives CDR1 LNHDA, CDR2 SQIVND (reference sequence). Trimming removed 2 bases from V and 7 bases from J; junction bases left unmatched: 6. The CDR3 length is 15 residues. The CDR3 DNA reads as TGTGCCAGTAGTATACAGGGGGCGCAAGGTGAAAAACTGTTTTTT. It translates to CASSIQGAQGEKLFF. Based on the CDR3 plus reference TRBV19 and TRBJ1-4, the full variable domain is DGGITQSPKYLFRKEGQNVTLSCEQNLNHDAMYWYRQDPGQGLRLIYYSQIVNDFQKGDIAEGYSVSREKKESFPLTVTSAQKNPTAFYLCASSIQGAQGEKLFFGSGTQLSVL.

This clonotype came up many times. This chain connects TRBV12-3 or TRBV12-4 to TRBJ1-2; weak D call: TRBD1 (5 bases). Trimming shortened V by 2 bases and J by 7 bases, and 17 bases separated the two germline ends. The CDR3 is made up of 15 amino acids. The CDR3 DNA reads TGTGCCAGCAGTTTATTTCCCGCAGGGATGGGTGGCTACACCTTC. The encoded protein is CASSLFPAGMGGYTF.